Listed below are T cell receptor beta chains from one sample, sequenced in a study of cytomegalovirus exposure and HLA in healthy donors. Assay used: immunoSEQ multiplex PCR; TCRdb lists only in-frame clones, some missing. The sample lists tens of thousands of clones; more than 60% were seen once. Sequencing was performed on PBMCs. Every receptor here comes from a woman between 40 and 50 years old in good health and CMV-seropositive. CDR3s include the opening cysteine and the closing phenylalanine or tryptophan. The order of the fields is J gene, V gene, D gene, clone size, CDR3 protein, CDR3 DNA. A D gene is named only where the DNA matches it firmly. Clone size is given for some rows only: seen once, a few or many times, or a class if the clone is expanded.

>TRBJ1-1|TRBV2|.|few
CASSSGGNTEAFF
TGTGCCAGCAGCTCCGGGGGGAACACTGAAGCTTTCTTT
>TRBJ2-7|TRBV7-2|TRBD2|.
CASSNGGSSYEQYF
TGTGCCAGCAGTAACGGGGGGAGCTCCTACGAGCAGTACTTC
>TRBJ2-7|TRBV30|.|.
CAWRGQGVSYEQYF
TGTGCCTGGAGGGGCCAGGGTGTGTCCTACGAGCAGTACTTC
>TRBJ2-1|TRBV7-4|.|.
CASSLAVVKNFF
TGTGCCAGCAGCTTAGCGGTAGTAAAGAATTTCTTC
>TRBJ2-3|TRBV29-1|TRBD2|.
CSVGTSGTDTQYF
TGCAGCGTAGGGACTAGCGGCACAGATACGCAGTATTTT
>TRBJ1-2|TRBV5-1|TRBD1|.
CASSGPGQGEGYTF
TGCGCCAGCAGCGGGCCGGGACAGGGCGAAGGCTACACCTTC
>TRBJ1-2|TRBV5-1|TRBD1|.
CASSWRTGDGYTF
TGCGCCAGCAGCTGGCGGACAGGGGATGGCTACACCTTC
>TRBJ2-5|TRBV2|.|.
CATRASGGETQYF
TGTGCCACAAGGGCCAGCGGAGGCGAGACCCAGTACTTC
>TRBJ1-5|TRBV28|.|.
CASSTGLGGVGNQPQHF
TGTGCCAGCAGCACCGGGCTGGGCGGGGTGGGCAATCAGCCCCAGCATTTT
>TRBJ2-1|TRBV10-3|TRBD2|once
CAILSGGNEQFF
TGTGCCATCCTTAGCGGGGGCAATGAGCAGTTCTTC
>TRBJ2-1|TRBV6-4|TRBD2|.
CASSVAGGRNEQFF
TGTGCCAGCAGTGTAGCGGGGGGCCGAAATGAGCAGTTCTTC
>TRBJ2-3|TRBV7-2|TRBD2|.
CASSLRGGQGDTQYF
TGTGCCAGCAGCTTGCGGGGGGGGCAAGGAGATACGCAGTATTTT
>TRBJ1-1|TRBV18|TRBD1|.
CASSPRGTGVTEAFF
TGTGCCAGCTCACCAAGAGGGACAGGGGTTACTGAAGCTTTCTTT
>TRBJ2-3|TRBV9|TRBD2|.
CASSGGLAGTDTQYF
TGTGCCAGCAGCGGCGGACTAGCAGGCACAGATACGCAGTATTTT
>TRBJ1-2|TRBV7-8|.|.
CASSLARLPPHNYGYTF
TGTGCCAGCAGCTTAGCGCGCCTCCCGCCGCATAACTATGGCTACACCTTC
>TRBJ1-5|TRBV6-1|.|.
CASSEAPGGGNQPQHF
TGTGCCAGCAGTGAAGCGCCGGGCGGGGGCAATCAGCCCCAGCATTTT
>TRBJ2-5|TRBV15|.|.
CATSREPGQGETQYF
TGTGCCACCAGCAGAGAGCCGGGTCAGGGAGAGACCCAGTACTTC
>TRBJ1-1|TRBV6-7|.|.
CASVSRRDTEAFF
TGTGCCAGCGTAAGCCGACGGGACACTGAAGCTTTCTTT
>TRBJ2-2|TRBV5-6|.|.
CASRLGGGSGTGELFF
TGTGCCAGCAGATTGGGGGGAGGATCGGGCACCGGGGAGCTGTTTTTT
>TRBJ2-5|TRBV25-1|.|.
CASSELSYETQYF
TGTGCCAGCAGTGAATTGTCGTATGAGACCCAGTACTTC
>TRBJ1-5|TRBV9|TRBD1|.
CASSKQGTNQPQHF
TGTGCCAGTTCAAAACAGGGGACTAATCAGCCCCAGCATTTT
>TRBJ2-5|TRBV2|.|.
CASSELTAAETQYF
TGTGCCAGCAGTGAATTAACAGCGGCGGAGACCCAGTACTTC
>TRBJ1-2|TRBV5-1|TRBD1|.
CASSGLQGNYGYTF
TGCGCCAGCAGCGGACTACAGGGGAACTATGGCTACACCTTC
>TRBJ2-4|TRBV5-8|.|.
CASSLEGQLVAKNIQYF
TGTGCCAGCAGCTTGGAGGGGCAGCTGGTAGCCAAAAACATTCAGTACTTC
>TRBJ2-2|TRBV18|.|.
CASSPLSGTGELFF
TGTGCCAGCTCACCACTCTCGGGTACCGGGGAGCTGTTTTTT
>TRBJ1-1|TRBV19|.|few
CASSDAGRGGAFF
TGTGCCAGTAGCGACGCGGGGAGGGGAGGCGCTTTCTTT
>TRBJ1-5|TRBV2|.|.
CASSLGVQPQHF
TGTGCCAGCAGCCTCGGAGTCCAGCCCCAGCATTTT
>TRBJ2-1|TRBV7-6|TRBD1|.
CASSPNLQGASNEQFF
TGTGCCAGCAGCCCGAACTTACAGGGGGCTTCAAATGAGCAGTTCTTC
>TRBJ2-1|TRBV11-2|.|.
CASSYRGVRDNEQFF
TGTGCCAGCAGCTACCGCGGGGTCCGCGACAATGAGCAGTTCTTC
>TRBJ2-3|TRBV9|TRBD1|.
CASSVGTGITDTQYF
TGTGCCAGCAGCGTAGGGACAGGGATAACAGATACGCAGTATTTT
>TRBJ1-3|TRBV5-1|.|.
CASSAPAGSGGENTIYF
TGCGCCAGCAGCGCCCCGGCAGGGTCCGGGGGAGAAAACACCATATATTTT
>TRBJ2-7|TRBV6-5|TRBD1|few
CASNPGGSSYEQYF
TGTGCCAGCAACCCAGGGGGCAGCTCCTACGAGCAGTACTTC
>TRBJ1-1|TRBV7-9|.|.
CASRQLTGKAFF
TGTGCCAGCAGACAGCTGACCGGGAAAGCTTTCTTT
>TRBJ2-3|TRBV2|TRBD2|.
CASSVRRGGSGGNTQYF
TGTGCCAGCAGTGTCCGCCGCGGGGGGTCCGGCGGGAATACGCAGTATTTT
>TRBJ2-3|TRBV5-1|.|.
CASRRAERTDTQYF
TGCGCCAGCAGGCGAGCGGAGCGCACAGATACGCAGTATTTT
>TRBJ2-5|TRBV7-2|.|.
CASSFQGFQETQYF
TGTGCCAGCAGCTTTCAGGGGTTCCAAGAGACCCAGTACTTC